The 23 T cell receptor beta chains below come from one sample, sequenced in a study of PD-1 blockade in classical Hodgkin lymphoma (dated by TCRdb to about 2020). Libraries were made using the immunoSEQ multiplex PCR assay. Imported from immuneACCESS, the table was reduced by TCRdb to in-frame sequences with V and J called. These copies leave out some clones; in studies compared against another copy, an unresolved V gene accounts for under half, and the cause of the remainder is not known. Here the sample has roughly 20,000 clones; over 70% occur a single time. The top ten hold 20% to 25% of the sample. The sample's time point, from its label and the paper: cycle 1 day 1 (C1D1), immediately before nivolumab initiation. Every trial patient had relapsed after autologous stem cell transplantation, and cohorts A, B and C differed in prior brentuximab vedotin exposure. The sample was peripheral blood mononuclear cells (PBMCs), taken at baseline. The receptor source for this set is a human donor with classical Hodgkin lymphoma.

The chain uses TRBV7-2 and TRBJ2-7, with 11 bases aligning to TRBD1. After removal of 5 bases from V and 4 bases from J, the junction contained 7 bases not matched to a gene. Germline V gene lookup returns CDR1 SGHTA and CDR2 FQGNSA. This CDR3 has 15 residues. CDR3 sequence (DNA): TGTGCCAGCAGCCTCGGGACAGGGGGTTTTTACGAGCAGTACTTC. Protein sequence: CASSLGTGGFYEQYF.

This sequence joins TRBV7-2 and TRBJ2-3; D unresolved. Trimming took 4 bases from V and 6 from J, leaving 8 bases between them. The length of the CDR3 is 12 residues. Germline CDR1 reads SGHTA; CDR2 reads FQGNSA. The CDR3 DNA reads TGTGCCAGCAGCTCCCGCCCCGATACGCAGTATTTT. Residues: CASSSRPDTQYF.

This clone was detected only once. This rearrangement joins TRBV18 to TRBJ2-3, with D perhaps matching TRBD2 (6 bases). The CDR3 runs to 14 residues. Germline CDR1 reads KGHSH; CDR2 reads LQKENI. Trimming removed 3 bases from V and 4 bases from J, with 11 bases in between. The CDR3 reads CASSPSSSADTQYF. CDR3 in DNA: TGTGCCAGCTCACCTTCCTCTAGCGCAGATACGCAGTATTTT.

The rearrangement joins TRBV29-1 to TRBJ1-3; perhaps TRBD1 as D (5 bases). This CDR3 comprises 12 residues. Trimming left V 7 bases short and J 4 bases short, with 11 bases between. Germline CDR1 SQVTM, CDR2 ANQGSEA. DNA of the CDR3: TGCAGCGCTGGGACGGACGGAAACACCATATATTTT. It codes for CSAGTDGNTIYF.

The J gene is TRBJ1-2, the V gene TRBV7-2; no reliable D call. The V gene lost 0 bases and the J gene lost 8 bases, with 13 bases spanning the gap. The CDR3 runs 14 residues. CDR1 and CDR2 (germline): SGHTA, FQGNSA. In DNA form, the CDR3 reads TGTGCCAGCAGCTTAGCGTGGCTTCTAAGAGGCTACACCTTC. Amino acids: CASSLAWLLRGYTF.

The chain has TRBV5-4 and TRBJ2-1; 8 bases map to TRBD2. V trimming: 4 bases; J trimming: 1 base; junction bases outside the gene matches: 7. The CDR3 is 16 amino acids. Germline V lookup: CDR1 SGHNT, CDR2 YYREEE (reference sequence). CDR3 nucleotides: TGTGCCAGCAGCCCCCTTAGCGGGAAATCCTACAATGAGCAGTTCTTC. It codes for CASSPLSGKSYNEQFF. The complete variable domain, with remaining parts taken from reference TRBV5-4 and TRBJ2-1, reads ETGVTQSPTHLIKTRGQQVTLRCSSQSGHNTVSWYQQALGQGPQFIFQYYREEENGRGNFPPRFSGLQFPNYSSELNVNALELDDSALYLCASSPLSGKSYNEQFFGPGTRLTVL.

The chain uses TRBV10-3 and TRBJ2-7; 10 bases match TRBD2. Germline V CDR1 and CDR2: ENHRY, SYGVKD. Trimming took 2 bases from V and 6 from J; bases not matched to a gene: 10. The CDR3 is 16 residues long. CDR3: CAISEGSGRATGEQYF. For the CDR3, the DNA is TGTGCCATCAGTGAGGGGAGCGGGAGGGCCACCGGCGAGCAGTACTTC.

This clone was detected a few times. The chain carries TRBV10-3 and TRBJ1-2; 8 bases are a match to TRBD1. This CDR3 contains 14 residues. The germline V gene has CDR1 ENHRY and CDR2 SYGVKD. Trimming at V came to 2 bases and at J to 7 bases, leaving 6 bases not matched to a gene. The CDR3 DNA is TGTGCCATCAGTGAGAGGACAGGGTCATTTGGCTACACCTTC. This codes for CAISERTGSFGYTF.

This clone was observed a single time. The rearrangement links TRBV29-1 to TRBJ1-4; the D is unclear. The CDR3 covers 14 residues. V was cut by 7 bases and J by 8 bases, with 20 bases left in between. Germline CDR1 reads SQVTM; CDR2 reads ANQGSEA. Here the CDR3 reads CSAGHGLGKEKLFF. The CDR3 coding sequence is TGCAGCGCTGGCCATGGCTTGGGCAAGGAAAAACTGTTTTTT.

Here the CDR3 reads CAISERLSYQPQHF. CDR3 coding DNA: TGTGCCATCAGTGAGCGACTTTCTTATCAGCCCCAGCATTTT. This chain joins TRBV10-3 and TRBJ1-5; D not resolved. This CDR3 has 14 residues. Germline CDR1 is ENHRY and CDR2 is SYGVKD. Trimming pared 2 bases from V and 5 bases from J, leaving 10 bases between.

This rearrangement joins TRBV28 to TRBJ2-3; D is possibly TRBD2 (6 bases). Germline loops: CDR1 MDHEN, CDR2 SYDVKM. Trimming stripped 5 bases from V and 3 bases from J, with 6 bases between. This CDR3 is 12 amino acids long. The CDR3 loop is CASSSGTDTQYF. DNA of the CDR3: TGTGCCAGCAGTAGCGGGACAGATACGCAGTATTTT. Full variable domain (remainder filled in from reference TRBV28 and TRBJ2-3): DVKVTQSSRYLVKRTGEKVFLECVQDMDHENMFWYRQDPGLGLRLIYFSYDVKMKEKGDIPEGYSVSREKKERFSLILESASTNQTSMYLCASSSGTDTQYFGPGTRLTVL.

The chain recombines TRBV9 with TRBJ2-7, with a tentative D call TRBD2 (6 bases). This CDR3 spans 14 amino acids. V lost 1 base, J lost 6 bases, and 14 bases lay in between. CDR1 and CDR2 (germline): SGDLS, YYNGEE. CDR3 DNA: TGTGCCAGCAGCGTATCCTGGGGAGGCACCGAGCAGTACTTC. Translation: CASSVSWGGTEQYF.

This chain uses TRBV7-9 with TRBJ1-4, with D perhaps matching TRBD1 (5 bases). The CDR3 is 13 amino acids. Trimming removed 3 bases from V and 8 bases from J, with 10 bases in between. From germline, CDR1 is SEHNR and CDR2 FQNEAQ (reference sequence). CDR3 residues: CASSLWGTEKLFF. In DNA form, the CDR3 reads TGTGCCAGCAGCTTGTGGGGGACCGAAAAACTGTTTTTT.

The rearrangement joins TRBV5-1 to TRBJ2-7, with no clear D. From germline, CDR1 is SGHRS and CDR2 YFSETQ. V lost 1 base and J lost 4, with 9 bases in between. This CDR3 has 13 residues. The CDR3 spells CASSLSHTYEQYF. As DNA, the CDR3 is TGCGCCAGCAGCTTGTCCCATACGTACGAGCAGTACTTC.

The chain uses TRBV4-3 and TRBJ2-5; 8 bases agree with TRBD2. The germline gives CDR1 LGHNA, CDR2 YSLEER. This CDR3 comprises 16 residues. Trimming removed 4 bases from V and 1 base from J; junction bases left unmatched: 8. The CDR3 bases are TGCGCCAGCAGCCGCTCCTCCAGCGGGGGCCAAGAGACCCAGTACTTC. Protein sequence: CASSRSSSGGQETQYF.

This sequence joins TRBV13 and TRBJ2-1; TRBD1 is a possible D gene (5 bases). This CDR3 is 15 amino acids long. The V end was cut by 5 bases, the J end by 2 bases, with 13 bases between. Looked up from germline, CDR1 is PRHDT and CDR2 is FYEKMQ (reference sequence). The CDR3 nucleotides are TGTGCCAGCAGCGGCCCGACAGTGCCCTACAATGAGCAGTTCTTC. It translates to CASSGPTVPYNEQFF.

This chain joins TRBV5-1 and TRBJ1-1; perhaps TRBD1 as D (5 bases). Germline V gives CDR1 SGHRS, CDR2 YFSETQ. Trimming shortened V by 7 bases and J by 5 bases, and 18 bases separated the two germline ends. This CDR3 is built from 14 residues. CDR3 DNA: TGCGCCAGCTCCTTGGGGGGAAGCGGGACTGAAGCTTTCTTT. Translating gives CASSLGGSGTEAFF.

The table lists this clone with a count of one. The DNA for the CDR3 is TGCGCCAGCAAAAGGGGCGCGAGCACTGAAGCTTTCTTT. Amino acids: CASKRGASTEAFF. The V gene is TRBV4-1, the J gene TRBJ1-1; a weak D match, TRBD1 (5 bases). This CDR3 contains 13 residues. CDR1 is MGHRA, CDR2 YSYEKL, per germline. V lost 7 bases and J 4 bases, leaving 13 bases between the germline ends.

CDR3 DNA: TGTGCCAGCAGGGGGTGGTCGTCCTACGAGCAGTACTTC. Translation: CASRGWSSYEQYF. V usage is TRBV25-1 and J usage is TRBJ2-7; no firm D call. This CDR3 is built from 13 residues. V lost 6 bases and J 1 base, leaving 10 bases between the germline ends. CDR1 MGHDK and CDR2 SYGVNS come from the germline V gene.

The chain carries TRBV2 and TRBJ1-2; D call uncertain. Germline CDR1 is SNHLY and CDR2 is FYNNEI. The CDR3 spans 15 residues. Trimming took 1 base from V and 0 from J, leaving 9 bases between them. The CDR3 DNA follows: TGTGCCAGCAGTGAAGGCAGGTCAGCTAACTATGGCTACACCTTC. This gives the protein CASSEGRSANYGYTF.

In its sample, this clone was seen once. This rearrangement joins TRBV5-1 to TRBJ1-4; tentative D call: TRBD1 (6 bases). Germline V gene data show CDR1 as SGHRS and CDR2 as YFSETQ. The V gene lost 0 bases and the J gene lost 6 bases, with 12 bases spanning the gap. CDR3 length: 15 amino acids. The CDR3 nucleotides are TGCGCCAGCAGCTTGGGGCCAGGGGTACATGAAAAACTGTTTTTT. This encodes CASSLGPGVHEKLFF.

This clone was observed a handful of times. Other DNA sequences in the sample encode the same CDR3. This chain uses TRBV10-2 with TRBJ2-1, with D perhaps TRBD1 or TRBD2 (5 bases each). The CDR3 consists of 17 residues. Trimming removed 3 bases at V and 10 bases at J, with 25 bases between. Germline loops: CDR1 WSHSY, CDR2 SAAADI. CDR3: CASSDLPKEAGPQEQFF. CDR3 sequence (DNA): TGCGCCAGCAGTGACCTCCCGAAGGAGGCAGGGCCCCAAGAGCAGTTCTTC.

By share, this clone counts as medium-sized (0.01 to 0.1%). The genes are TRBV19 and TRBJ2-1, with D tentatively TRBD2 (5 bases). The V gene lost 7 bases and the J gene lost 0 bases, with 13 bases spanning the gap. Germline CDR1 LNHDA, CDR2 SQIVND (reference sequence). This CDR3 contains 15 residues. The CDR3 DNA reads as TGTGCCAGTAACCCGGCGGGCCGCTCCTACAATGAGCAGTTCTTC. Translating it yields CASNPAGRSYNEQFF.